Each of the 24 T cell receptor beta chains below was sequenced from the same sample in a study of metastatic and nonmetastatic thyroid tumors (TCRdb year 2020). The method was PCR. TCRdb shows the sequencer as Illumina HiSeq 4000. TCRdb itself trimmed the public reads at Q25 with fastp, ran MiXCR and retained productive beta chains. Within this sample are approximately 35,000 clones, with roughly a sixth of them counted one time only. The ten largest clones capture under 15% of the sample. No treatment had been received by any patient before thyroid surgery. The sequenced sample consisted of blood. Receptor source: a male donor with papillary thyroid cancer or a benign thyroid nodule (not recorded which). Some clones in this sample may be carry-over from other donors' samples.

This clone was seen repeatedly, ten times or more. V and J are TRBV6-1 and TRBJ1-3; possibly TRBD1 for D (5 bases). Trimming stripped 6 bases from V and 2 bases from J, with 14 bases between. This CDR3 has 15 amino acids. CDR1 is MNHNS and CDR2 is SASEGT in the germline V gene. The CDR3 reads CASSSDRATGNTIYF. CDR3 nucleotides: TGTGCCAGCAGCTCAGACAGAGCTACTGGAAACACCATATATTTT.

This clone has ten or more counts. The chain joins TRBV27 to TRBJ2-5; 8 nucleotides agree with TRBD1. J gave up 2 bases and V 4 bases, and 3 bases lay outside the gene matches. The CDR3 is 14 amino acids. Germline V lookup: CDR1 MNHEY, CDR2 SMNVEV (reference sequence). CDR3 amino acids: CASSSRTGQETQYF. CDR3 nucleotides: TGTGCCAGCAGTTCCCGGACAGGGCAAGAGACCCAGTACTTC.

This sequence joins TRBV28 and TRBJ1-2; D remains ambiguous. The germline V gene has CDR1 MDHEN and CDR2 SYDVKM. CDR3 length: 13 amino acids. The germline V and J ends were trimmed by 3 bases and 10 bases, with 15 bases remaining between them. The CDR3 coding sequence is TGTGCCAGCAGTTTCTTCCATGGTCGGGTCTACACCTTC. Translation gives CASSFFHGRVYTF.

The chain carries TRBV20-1 and TRBJ2-2; 8 bases match TRBD1. The CDR3 has 14 residues. The germline CDR1 and CDR2 sequences are DFQATT and SNEGSKA (reference sequence). After removal of 4 bases from V and 2 bases from J, the junction contained 3 bases not matched to a gene. The CDR3 protein is CSAKGQGNTGELFF. The CDR3 bases are TGCAGTGCTAAAGGACAGGGAAACACCGGGGAGCTGTTTTTT.

This clone was observed a few times. This chain uses TRBV2 with TRBJ2-1, with a weak D call TRBD2 (5 bases). This CDR3 has 11 residues. Germline CDR1 and CDR2: SNHLY and FYNNEI. The V gene lost 10 bases and the J gene lost 12 bases, with 16 bases spanning the gap. DNA of the CDR3: TGTGCCACCTCGGGCGGGTCTGGGCAGTTCTTC. This codes for CATSGGSGQFF.

This clone was seen many times. The gene calls are TRBV7-2 and TRBJ1-3; D call uncertain. V was trimmed by 5 bases and J by 4 bases, leaving 12 bases between them. The CDR3 runs to 14 residues. The germline gives CDR1 SGHTA, CDR2 FQGNSA. CDR3 loop: CASSQSGAGNTIYF. The CDR3 nucleotides read TGTGCCAGCAGCCAGAGTGGCGCGGGAAACACCATATATTTT.

This clone has only a few counts. Given a much more abundant clone one base away, this may be a read error. The CDR3 end shows no conserved phenylalanine or tryptophan, and so a read error is likely. The chain is built from TRBV5-8 and TRBJ2-7; D ambiguous. V shed 0 bases and J shed 7 bases, with 14 bases lying between them. The CDR3 spans 14 residues. CDR1 SGHTS and CDR2 YDEGEE come from the germline V gene. The DNA for the CDR3 is TGTGCCAGCAGCTTGGGTGCGGTACTAAGGGAGCAGTACCTC. As protein: CASSLGAVLREQYL.

This clone was recorded many times. The identical CDR3 is also encoded by other nucleotide sequences in the sample. The CDR3 loop is CASSSGQPNTEAFF. The DNA for the CDR3 is TGCGCCAGCTCTTCGGGGCAGCCGAACACTGAAGCTTTCTTT. The rearrangement joins TRBV5-1 to TRBJ1-1, with TRBD1 as a possible D gene (5 bases). With 7 bases removed from V and 1 base from J, the gap between germline ends came to 14 bases. The CDR3 sequence is 14 residues long. Per germline, CDR1 SGHRS and CDR2 YFSETQ.

CDR3 bases: TGCAGTGCTAGAGTGAGGGCCTCTGGGGCCAACGTCCTGACTTTC. Its protein is CSARVRASGANVLTF. V is TRBV20-1 and J is TRBJ2-6; the D gene is possibly TRBD2 (5 bases). CDR1 and CDR2 (germline): DFQATT, SNEGSKA (reference sequence). V lost 1 base and J 0 bases, leaving 7 bases between the germline ends. The CDR3 contains 15 residues.

In this sample, this clone turned up many times. This chain connects TRBV24-1 to TRBJ1-4, with 7 bases identical to TRBD1. CDR3 size: 15 residues. Germline CDR1 reads KGHDR; CDR2 reads SFDVKD. V dropped 5 bases and J dropped 4; count of bases not matched to a gene: 6. DNA of the CDR3: TGTGCCACCAGTGGTTCCCAGGGGGATAATGAAAAACTGTTTTTT. This translates into CATSGSQGDNEKLFF.

The V gene is TRBV20-1, the J gene TRBJ1-2, with D maybe TRBD1 (6 bases). The CDR3 consists of 16 residues. The ends were cut back, 0 bases at V and 0 bases at J, with 14 bases in the middle. Germline-derived CDR1 and CDR2 are DFQATT and SNEGSKA (reference sequence). DNA for the CDR3: TGCAGTGCTAGAGATAAGGGGGAAGGAGCTAACTATGGCTACACCTTC. Protein: CSARDKGEGANYGYTF.

In this sample, this clone turned up a few times. V and J are TRBV10-1 and TRBJ2-1, with D possibly being TRBD1 (5 bases). The germline V gene encodes CDR1 WNHNN and CDR2 SYGVQD (reference sequence). V dropped 2 bases and J dropped 7 bases, with 9 bases sitting between them. The CDR3 extends over 13 amino acids. The CDR3: CASSERGKNEQFF. In DNA form, the CDR3 reads TGCGCCAGCAGTGAGAGGGGCAAGAATGAGCAGTTCTTC.

As to this clone: The junction differs from germline at one of its ends, possibly a read error. The chain links TRBV11-2 to TRBJ2-3; D is perhaps TRBD2 (5 bases). Germline CDR1 is SGHAT and CDR2 is FQNNGV. This CDR3 is 15 amino acids long. The CDR3 DNA follows: TGTGCCGGCAGCGGCCGGGAAAGGCTTATGGATACGCAGTATTTT. The encoded protein is CAGSGRERLMDTQYF. The variable domain in full, completed from reference TRBV11-2 and TRBJ2-3, reads EAGVAQSPRYKIIEKRQSVAFWCNPISGHATLYWYQQILGQGPKLLIQFQNNGVVDDSQLPKDRFSAERLKGVDSTLKIQPAKLEDSAVYLCAGSGRERLMDTQYFGPGTRLTVL.

This clone appeared many times. This chain joins TRBV29-1 and TRBJ1-2, with 7 bases identical to TRBD1. Germline loops: CDR1 SQVTM, CDR2 ANQGSEA. V lost 3 bases and J lost 3; bases outside the gene matches: 10. The CDR3 runs to 15 residues. DNA of the CDR3: TGCAGCGTTGAGTCCCCCAGGGGGACGCACTATGGCTACACCTTC. Translating it yields CSVESPRGTHYGYTF.

The rearrangement joins TRBV9 to TRBJ2-1, with D perhaps TRBD2 (6 bases). V lost 3 bases, J lost 4 bases, and 17 bases lay in between. The CDR3 length is 16 residues. The germline CDR1 and CDR2 sequences are SGDLS and YYNGEE. As DNA, the CDR3 is TGTGCCAGCAGCGGGGGTAGCGGTGGGGGATACAATGAGCAGTTCTTC. Translation gives CASSGGSGGGYNEQFF.

This clone was seen ten or more times. This sequence joins TRBV7-9 and TRBJ2-5, with 11 bases matching TRBD2. The germline V gene encodes CDR1 SEHNR and CDR2 FQNEAQ (reference sequence). The CDR3 covers 16 residues. V was pared by 3 bases and J by 2 bases, with 5 bases of the junction left unmatched. This chain's CDR3 is CASSFPGLAAQETQYF. DNA of the CDR3: TGTGCCAGCAGCTTCCCGGGACTAGCGGCTCAAGAGACCCAGTACTTC.

This clone was observed a handful of times. The chain carries TRBV2 and TRBJ2-1; D perhaps matches TRBD2 (6 bases). Germline values: CDR1 SNHLY, CDR2 FYNNEI. The ends were cut back, 9 bases at V and 8 bases at J, with 20 bases in the middle. The CDR3 is made up of 14 amino acids. The CDR3 reads CASRDSGEGDEQFF. CDR3 nucleotides: TGTGCCAGTCGGGACTCGGGAGAAGGCGATGAGCAGTTCTTC. Combining the CDR3 with reference TRBV2 and TRBJ2-1 gives the whole variable domain EPEVTQTPSHQVTQMGQEVILRCVPISNHLYFYWYRQILGQKVEFLVSFYNNEISEKSEIFDDQFSVERPDGSNFTLKIRSTKLEDSAMYFCASRDSGEGDEQFFGPGTRLTVL.

This clone was found many times. The rearrangement uses TRBV6-5 and TRBJ1-1, with a weak D call TRBD1 (6 bases). Germline V CDR1 and CDR2: MNHEY, SVGAGI. Trimming stripped 2 bases from V and 7 bases from J, with 17 bases between. The CDR3 runs to 15 residues. The CDR3 region is CASSYPEGQSLEAFF. As DNA, the CDR3 is TGTGCCAGCAGTTACCCTGAAGGACAGTCCCTTGAAGCTTTCTTT.

This clone was seen ten or more times. The chain carries TRBV7-2 and TRBJ2-5, with D perhaps given as TRBD1 or TRBD2 (5 bases each). Trimming left V 6 bases short and J 7 bases short, with 15 bases between. The CDR3 has 13 amino acids. CDR1 and CDR2 from the germline V gene are SGHTA and FQGNSA. CDR3 residues: CASRTGAGGTQYF. DNA for the CDR3: TGTGCCAGCAGAACCGGGGCCGGTGGGACCCAGTACTTC. Full variable domain (remainder filled in from reference TRBV7-2 and TRBJ2-5): GAGVSQSPSNKVTEKGKDVELRCDPISGHTALYWYRQSLGQGLEFLIYFQGNSAPDKSGLPSDRFSAERTGGSVSTLTIQRTQQEDSAVYLCASRTGAGGTQYFGPGTRLLVL.

The sample holds many counts of this clone. The gene calls are TRBV5-4 and TRBJ2-1; D unresolved. Germline CDR1 SGHNT, CDR2 YYREEE (reference sequence). CDR3 length: 11 amino acids. Trimming left V 1 base short and J 9 bases short, with 5 bases between. The CDR3 reads CASSLLVEQFF. CDR3 DNA: TGTGCCAGCAGCTTGTTGGTTGAGCAGTTCTTC.

To note about this clone: The junction and the germline gene differ at one end; a read error may be behind it. The chain is built from TRBV11-1 and TRBJ2-1, with 7 bases identical to TRBD1. Germline CDR1 is SGHAT and CDR2 is FQDESV (reference sequence). The CDR3 has 16 amino acids. CDR3 nucleotides: TGTGCCAGCAGCCCCTCGCGACAGGGCTCCTACAATGATCAGTTCTTC. As protein: CASSPSRQGSYNDQFF.

This chain joins TRBV11-1 and TRBJ2-3, with 7 bases matching TRBD2. This CDR3 contains 18 residues. Germline CDR1 reads SGHAT; CDR2 reads FQDESV (reference sequence). V was pared by 5 bases and J by 4 bases, with 18 bases of the junction left unmatched. The CDR3 sequence: CASSQATIGGIWPDTQYF. CDR3 bases: TGTGCCAGCAGCCAGGCGACTATCGGGGGGATATGGCCAGATACGCAGTATTTT.

Worth noting for this clone: One end of the junction does not line up with germline, which may come from a read error. The chain is built from TRBV6-2 or TRBV6-3 and TRBJ1-2; D is uncertain. Germline CDR1 reads MNHEY; CDR2 reads SVGEGT. CDR3 size: 15 residues. The CDR3 sequence: CAISDVPVRRYGYTF. The DNA for the CDR3 is TGTGCCATCAGTGATGTACCTGTCCGGAGGTATGGCTACACCTTC.

The V call is TRBV19, the J call TRBJ1-1; D is unresolved. V dropped 10 bases and J dropped 2 bases, with 14 bases sitting between them. From germline, CDR1 is LNHDA and CDR2 SQIVND (reference sequence). The CDR3 is 13 amino acids. For the CDR3, the DNA is TGTGCCACCAATAGCAAGATTAACACTGAAGCTTTCTTT. Translated: CATNSKINTEAFF.